The 20 T cell receptor beta chains below come from one sample, sequenced in a study of blood T cell repertoires in COVID-19. Profiling relied on immunoSEQ multiplex PCR, and the TCRdb table lists in-frame clones only, not all of them. This table has fewer than 300,000 clones, roughly 88% appearing once. The sample taken for sequencing was peripheral blood. The origin of the receptors is a human donor with COVID-19, enrolled during active disease. The donor label of this sample is uncertain.

The gene calls are TRBV25-1 and TRBJ2-7; D is perhaps TRBD2 (5 bases). The CDR3 loop spans 14 amino acids. Germline CDR1 reads MGHDK; CDR2 reads SYGVNS. V gave up 2 bases and J gave up 2 bases, with 10 bases separating them. The chain's CDR3 is CASSEGGGPYEQYF. In DNA form, the CDR3 reads TGTGCCAGCAGTGAAGGAGGCGGTCCCTACGAGCAGTACTTC.

The chain has TRBV6-1 and TRBJ1-5; D may be TRBD1 (5 bases). Germline CDR1 MNHNS, CDR2 SASEGT. The CDR3 extends over 15 amino acids. The V end was cut by 1 base, the J end by 2 bases, with 9 bases between. This CDR3 is CASSEGQTRNQPQHF. The CDR3 coding sequence is TGTGCCAGCAGTGAAGGACAGACCCGCAATCAGCCCCAGCATTTT.

To note about this clone: The junction differs from germline at one of its ends, possibly a read error. This chain joins TRBV7-9 and TRBJ1-2; maybe TRBD1 (6 bases). In germline, CDR1 is SEHNR, CDR2 FQNEAQ (reference sequence). The CDR3 spans 13 residues. DNA of the CDR3: TGTGCCAGCAGCTTAGCTACACAACAGGGTGGAGCCTTC. Amino acid sequence: CASSLATQQGGAF.

J is TRBJ1-2 and V is TRBV7-3; 9 nucleotides align to TRBD1. The CDR3 runs to 14 residues. The ends lost 5 bases at V and 8 bases at J; junction bases unmatched: 9. Germline CDR1 SGHTA, CDR2 FQGTGA. The DNA of the CDR3 is TGTGCCAGCAGCCCTCGGACAGGGGATAGCGGCTACACCTTC. Translating gives CASSPRTGDSGYTF. Based on the CDR3 plus reference TRBV7-3 and TRBJ1-2, the full variable domain is GAGVSQTPSNKVTEKGKYVELRCDPISGHTALYWYRQSLGQGPEFLIYFQGTGAADDSGLPNDRFFAVRPEGSVSTLKIQRTERGDSAVYLCASSPRTGDSGYTFGSGTRLTVV.

This rearrangement joins TRBV4-1 to TRBJ1-2; TRBD1 aligns across 7 bases. Trimming cost V 0 bases and J 5 bases; bases outside gene matches: 15. CDR1 and CDR2 from the germline V gene are MGHRA and YSYEKL. CDR3 length equals 18 residues. The CDR3 region has the DNA TGCGCCAGCAGCCAAGATGGTACAGGGGTTCGCAAGGGGTATGGCTACACCTTC. This translates into CASSQDGTGVRKGYGYTF.

Turning to this clone: Other DNA sequences from this sample encode an identical CDR3 as well. The chain is built from TRBV27 and TRBJ1-1; possibly TRBD1 for D (5 bases). The CDR3 loop spans 14 amino acids. From germline, CDR1 is MNHEY and CDR2 SMNVEV (reference sequence). Trimming pared 5 bases from V and 0 bases from J, leaving 10 bases between. CDR3 residues: CASSLRGMNTEAFF. CDR3 DNA sequence: TGTGCCAGCAGTCTACGGGGGATGAACACTGAAGCTTTCTTT.

V is TRBV28 and J is TRBJ1-1; TRBD1 might be the D (6 bases). In germline, CDR1 is MDHEN, CDR2 SYDVKM. V was shortened by 8 bases and J by 3 bases, with 16 bases between the two germline ends. There are 14 residues in the CDR3. For the CDR3, the DNA is TGTGCCAGCGGAAAAACAGGGTATGACACTGAAGCTTTCTTT. This encodes CASGKTGYDTEAFF.

V gene TRBV6-1 combines with J gene TRBJ2-1, with 10 nucleotides matching TRBD2. Trimming took 2 bases from V and 9 from J; bases not matched to a gene: 7. Germline loops: CDR1 MNHNS, CDR2 SASEGT. There are 15 residues in the CDR3. CDR3 DNA sequence: TGTGCCAGCAGTGAACAACTAGCGGGACCACTTGAGCAGTTCTTC. Translating it yields CASSEQLAGPLEQFF.

This clone showed up just a few times. The chain joins TRBV6-5 to TRBJ2-1, with D possibly matching TRBD2 (6 bases). Germline V gene sequence: CDR1 MNHEY, CDR2 SVGAGI. V gave up 5 bases and J gave up 6 bases, with 14 bases separating them. This CDR3 has 14 amino acids. This CDR3 reads CASSPRGISNEQFF. As DNA, the CDR3 is TGTGCCAGCAGTCCCCGGGGGATCTCCAATGAGCAGTTCTTC.

The chain joins TRBV4-1 to TRBJ1-2, with D uncertain. This CDR3 is 14 amino acids long. V lost 2 bases and J 8 bases, leaving 15 bases between the germline ends. The germline gives CDR1 MGHRA, CDR2 YSYEKL. CDR3 region: CASSQPPAAGGYTF. CDR3 coding DNA: TGCGCCAGCAGCCAACCACCGGCCGCCGGGGGCTACACCTTC.

The rearrangement uses TRBV29-1 and TRBJ1-1; 7 positions match TRBD1. V shed 4 bases, J shed 2 bases, and the junction held 7 bases outside the gene matches. CDR1 is SQVTM and CDR2 is ANQGSEA in the germline V gene. This CDR3 spans 14 amino acids. For the CDR3, the DNA is TGCAGCGTTGTAGGGGGACAGTCAAACACTGAAGCTTTCTTT. Protein product: CSVVGGQSNTEAFF.

This clone was seen more than once but under ten times. The chain has TRBV5-5 and TRBJ1-1; D ambiguous. The ends were cut back, 7 bases at V and 4 bases at J, with 14 bases in the middle. This CDR3 has 13 residues. CDR1 SGHKS and CDR2 YYEKEE come from the germline V gene (reference sequence). The CDR3 bases are TGTGCCAGCGGACTTTCAACGGGCACTGAAGCTTTCTTT. Residues: CASGLSTGTEAFF.

The V gene is TRBV15, the J gene TRBJ1-5, with 10 bases fitting TRBD1. The CDR3 spans 15 residues. The germline gives CDR1 LNHNV, CDR2 YYDKDF (reference sequence). The ends lost 4 bases at V and 9 bases at J; junction bases unmatched: 9. CDR3 bases: TGTGCCACCAGCACAGACAGGGGGCGACAGCGGCCCCAGCATTTT. Translated, it gives CATSTDRGRQRPQHF.

The V gene is TRBV25-1, the J gene TRBJ1-2; TRBD1 agrees at 8 bases. The junction had 10 bases not matched to a gene; V was cut back by 5 bases and J by 5 bases. Germline V gives CDR1 MGHDK, CDR2 SYGVNS. CDR3 length equals 15 residues. CDR3 nucleotides: TGTGCCAGCAGTTCGACCCCAGGGGGCCCTTATGGCTACACCTTC. It encodes CASSSTPGGPYGYTF.

In this sample, this clone turned up once. The chain uses TRBV28 and TRBJ2-4; 8 bases agree with TRBD2. The germline CDR1 and CDR2 sequences are MDHEN and SYDVKM. The CDR3 contains 13 residues. The J segment lost 9 bases and the V segment lost 6 bases, leaving 7 bases of the junction unmatched. The CDR3 DNA reads TGTGCCAGCAGGGGCCAGCGGGAGCGCATTCAGTACTTC. Protein sequence: CASRGQRERIQYF.

This chain uses TRBV30 with TRBJ2-7, with D maybe TRBD2 (6 bases). The germline gives CDR1 GTSNPN, CDR2 SVGIG (reference sequence). The CDR3 extends over 15 amino acids. Trimming took 4 bases from V and 0 from J, leaving 16 bases between them. The chain's CDR3 is CAWTIRSGSSYEQYF. The CDR3 DNA sequence: TGTGCCTGGACTATACGTAGCGGAAGCTCCTACGAGCAGTACTTC. Drawing the rest from reference TRBV30 and TRBJ2-7, the complete variable domain is SQTIHQWPATLVQPVGSPLSLECTVEGTSNPNLYWYRQAAGRGLQLLFYSVGIGQISSEVPQNLSASRPQDRQFILSSKKLLLSDSGFYLCAWTIRSGSSYEQYFGPGTRLTVT.

The V call is TRBV19, the J call TRBJ1-2, with D perhaps matching TRBD1 (5 bases). Germline lookup yields CDR1 LNHDA and CDR2 SQIVND (reference sequence). The CDR3 length is 14 residues. V gave up 4 bases and J gave up 2 bases, with 11 bases separating them. The CDR3 DNA follows: TGTGCCAGTAGTAGCGGACACCTCAACTATGGCTACACCTTC. Protein: CASSSGHLNYGYTF. Using reference TRBV19 and TRBJ1-2 for the parts outside the CDR3, the full variable domain is DGGITQSPKYLFRKEGQNVTLSCEQNLNHDAMYWYRQDPGQGLRLIYYSQIVNDFQKGDIAEGYSVSREKKESFPLTVTSAQKNPTAFYLCASSSGHLNYGYTFGSGTRLTVV.

The chain carries TRBV28 and TRBJ1-1, with D possibly TRBD1 on 5 matching bases. The V end was cut by 8 bases, the J end by 1 base, with 14 bases between. This CDR3 has 14 amino acids. CDR1 and CDR2 from the germline V gene are MDHEN and SYDVKM. In DNA form, the CDR3 reads TGTGCCAGCGGCCCCAGCAGGGCGAACACTGAAGCTTTCTTT. Protein: CASGPSRANTEAFF.

The rearrangement uses TRBV7-3 and TRBJ2-1; TRBD1 matches at 12 bases. Germline V gene sequence: CDR1 SGHTA, CDR2 FQGTGA. CDR3 size: 16 residues. V dropped 5 bases and J dropped 6; count of bases not matched to a gene: 8. This CDR3 reads CASSPFRDRGLNEQFF. The CDR3 DNA sequence: TGTGCCAGCAGCCCGTTCCGGGACAGGGGGCTCAATGAGCAGTTCTTC.

The chain recombines TRBV5-6 with TRBJ2-1, with D maybe TRBD2 (5 bases). With 4 bases removed from V and 5 bases from J, the gap between germline ends came to 10 bases. This CDR3 contains 13 residues. CDR1 is SGHDT, CDR2 YYEEEE, per germline. DNA for the CDR3: TGTGCCAGCAGCCCCGGACTCCACAATGAGCAGTTCTTC. Residues: CASSPGLHNEQFF.